This TCR beta chain was found in a study of blood T cell repertoires in COVID-19. This clone was detected only a few times. Libraries were prepared by immunoSEQ multiplex PCR; TCRdb keeps only in-frame clonotypes and omits some of them. The sample shows about 120,000 clones, about four fifths of them seen only once. Germline V lookup: CDR1 KGHSY, CDR2 FQNENV. V lost 3 bases, J lost 5 bases, and 10 bases lay in between. There are 13 residues in the CDR3. The chain carries TRBV16 and TRBJ1-2; no reliable D call. This TCR was sampled from a woman between 65 and 79 years old with acute or convalescent COVID-19. Material for sequencing was peripheral blood. The CDR3 reads CASSHRAVYGYTF. The CDR3, as DNA: TGTGCCAGCAGCCACCGCGCGGTTTATGGCTACACCTTC.